These 14 T cell receptor beta chains were all obtained from the same sample, sequenced in a study of cytomegalovirus exposure and HLA in healthy donors. With 60 Vbeta and 13 Jbeta primers, the PCR was carried out. The assay was immunoSEQ multiplex PCR, and TCRdb's table has in-frame clones only and misses some. The table lists about 170,000 clones, around four fifths of them singletons. The sequenced sample consisted of PBMCs. The receptors originated from a female donor in good health and CMV-seronegative.

The rearrangement uses TRBV19 and TRBJ1-1; tentatively, D is TRBD1 (5 bases). Germline V lookup: CDR1 LNHDA, CDR2 SQIVND (reference sequence). V lost 4 bases, J lost 4 bases, and 16 bases lay in between. The CDR3 consists of 15 residues. CDR3 loop: CASSSGGDLGTEAFF. In DNA, the CDR3 is TGTGCCAGTAGTAGTGGAGGGGATCTGGGCACTGAAGCTTTCTTT.

The chain combines TRBV7-2 with TRBJ2-3, with TRBD2 matching 8 bases. The germline V gene has CDR1 SGHTA and CDR2 FQGNSA. CDR3 length: 16 residues. Losses at the gene ends were 10 bases for V and 4 bases for J; bases not matched to a gene: 16. The CDR3 loop is CANGGDGASGPDTQYF. CDR3 sequence (DNA): TGTGCCAACGGGGGGGACGGCGCTAGCGGGCCAGATACGCAGTATTTT.

The chain couples TRBV5-6 to TRBJ1-1; 9 bases are shared with TRBD1. This CDR3 contains 15 residues. Germline CDR1 is SGHDT and CDR2 is YYEEEE. The V and J ends lost 2 bases and 10 bases, in that order; junction bases with no gene match: 12. CDR3 residues: CASSFQGTGSSTAFF. Written as DNA, the CDR3 is TGTGCCAGCAGCTTCCAAGGGACAGGGTCAAGTACAGCTTTCTTT.

The sample holds a few counts of this clone. This rearrangement joins TRBV30 to TRBJ1-1; 8 positions match TRBD1. After removal of 3 bases from V and 4 bases from J, the junction contained 7 bases not matched to a gene. Germline V gene lookup returns CDR1 GTSNPN and CDR2 SVGIG (reference sequence). The CDR3 extends over 14 amino acids. CDR3 protein: CAWRGQGAGTEAFF. The CDR3 region has the DNA TGTGCCTGGAGGGGCCAGGGGGCTGGCACTGAAGCTTTCTTT.

This chain connects TRBV7-9 to TRBJ1-1; no firm D call. Trimming took off 6 bases at V and 2 bases at J, with 13 bases between the two ends. Germline loops: CDR1 SEHNR, CDR2 FQNEAQ (reference sequence). The CDR3 spans 14 residues. The chain's CDR3 is CASSIGGANTEAFF. The CDR3, as DNA: TGTGCCAGCAGTATCGGAGGCGCAAACACTGAAGCTTTCTTT.

The chain joins TRBV9 to TRBJ2-1; no firm D call. This CDR3 is built from 17 residues. Germline loops: CDR1 SGDLS, CDR2 YYNGEE. Trimming cost V 4 bases and J 0 bases, with 17 bases left between them. The CDR3 region is CASSLRQERPSYNEQFF. The CDR3 DNA reads TGTGCCAGCAGCCTCCGTCAGGAAAGGCCCTCCTACAATGAGCAGTTCTTC.

This chain joins TRBV6-6 and TRBJ2-5; D not resolved. Germline loops: CDR1 MNHNY, CDR2 SVGAGI (reference sequence). Trimming took off 4 bases at V and 1 base at J, with 4 bases between the two ends. The CDR3 contains 12 residues. The CDR3: CASSSIQETQYF. CDR3 bases: TGTGCCAGCAGTTCCATCCAAGAGACCCAGTACTTC.

This clone was observed once. The rearrangement links TRBV9 to TRBJ2-1; 16 bases line up with TRBD2. V shed 4 bases and J 9 bases; nucleotides not matched to a gene: 7. The germline V gene encodes CDR1 SGDLS and CDR2 YYNGEE. The CDR3 is made up of 16 amino acids. The CDR3 protein is CASSSPGLAGGVEQFF. CDR3 bases: TGTGCCAGCAGCTCCCCGGGACTAGCGGGGGGGGTTGAGCAGTTCTTC.

The J gene is TRBJ2-5, the V gene TRBV7-9; D is unresolved. The tail of the sequence fits TRBJ2-7 better, so the J call may be wrong. The CDR3 totals 14 residues. Germline CDR1 and CDR2: SEHNR and FQNEAQ (reference sequence). The CDR3, as DNA: TGTGCCAGCAGCTTAGGTGGAGAACTTTACGAGCAGTACTTC. Translation gives CASSLGGELYEQYF.

This clone was detected a few times. The chain combines TRBV7-2 with TRBJ1-6; 8 bases are shared with TRBD1. The CDR3 has 16 amino acids. The junction had 5 bases not matched to a gene; V was cut back by 1 base and J by 6 bases. The germline CDR1 and CDR2 sequences are SGHTA and FQGNSA. CDR3 sequence: CASSLGGQVVNSPLHF. In DNA form, the CDR3 reads TGTGCCAGCAGCTTAGGGGGACAGGTTGTTAATTCACCCCTCCACTTT.

The V call is TRBV5-4, the J call TRBJ1-2, with D maybe TRBD1 (6 bases). Per germline, CDR1 SGHNT and CDR2 YYREEE (reference sequence). Trimming pared 1 base from V and 3 bases from J, leaving 13 bases between. The CDR3 consists of 15 residues. The DNA of the CDR3 is TGTGCCAGCAGCTTGAGCGGGGGGCGCGACTATGGCTACACCTTC. As protein: CASSLSGGRDYGYTF.

The chain carries TRBV11-2 and TRBJ2-4; a possible D gene is TRBD2 (5 bases). This CDR3 is 14 amino acids long. CDR1 SGHAT and CDR2 FQNNGV come from the germline V gene. With 3 bases removed from V and 7 bases from J, the gap between germline ends came to 13 bases. This chain's CDR3 is CASSLSGIGNIQYF. The DNA for the CDR3 is TGTGCCAGCAGCTTGTCGGGGATTGGGAACATTCAGTACTTC.

In its sample, this clone was seen a few times. The rearrangement joins TRBV6-4 to TRBJ2-3; TRBD2 matches 10 bases. The germline CDR1 and CDR2 sequences are MRHNA and SNTAGT. The CDR3 consists of 16 residues. Trimming cost V 4 bases and J 2 bases; bases outside gene matches: 6. CDR3 protein: CASSVQAGGLTDTQYF. The CDR3 bases are TGTGCCAGCAGTGTCCAAGCGGGGGGGCTCACAGATACGCAGTATTTT.

The chain couples TRBV6-6 to TRBJ2-3; 10 nucleotides match TRBD2. Germline V gene data show CDR1 as MNHNY and CDR2 as SVGAGI (reference sequence). The CDR3 loop spans 16 amino acids. The trim removed 6 bases at V and 2 bases at J, leaving 8 bases unmatched. CDR3 sequence reads: CASSIPTSGTTDTQYF. The CDR3 DNA is TGTGCCAGCAGCATCCCAACTAGCGGGACCACAGATACGCAGTATTTT.